A selection of T cell receptor beta chains follows, all from one sample in a study of OX40 agonist ivuxolimab in advanced cancers. Some clones are missing from TCRdb's copy, which holds only in-frame ones; the method was immunoSEQ multiplex PCR. Here the sample spans 80,000 to 100,000 clones, roughly 90% being singletons. The sequenced sample was CD4+ or CD8+ T cells sorted from blood, obtained in a trial of the OX40 agonist ivuxolimab. These receptors came from an adult with an advanced solid tumor such as melanoma, head and neck, liver or kidney cancer. Both conserved end residues are part of each CDR3. A D gene is named only where the DNA matches it firmly. Clone sizes are given selectively: once, few, many, or a class where the clone is expanded.

V: TRBV6-5; size: once; D: -; J: TRBJ1-5; CDR3: CASSRSGGEPQHF; DNA: TGTGCCAGCAGTCGCAGTGGGGGGGAGCCCCAGCATTTT
V: TRBV10-1; size: -; D: -; J: TRBJ1-6; CDR3: CATSPGLNSPLHF; DNA: TGCGCCACCAGCCCCGGCCTTAATTCACCCCTCCACTTT
V: TRBV7-9; size: -; D: -; J: TRBJ1-4; CDR3: CASGTTNEKLFF; DNA: TGTGCCAGCGGGACAACAAATGAAAAACTGTTTTTT
V: TRBV27; size: few; D: -; J: TRBJ2-2; CDR3: CASGLNANTGELFF; DNA: TGTGCCAGCGGCCTGAACGCGAACACCGGGGAGCTGTTTTTT
V: TRBV6-5; size: -; D: -; J: TRBJ2-3; CDR3: CASSYDWGAQDTQYF; DNA: TGTGCCAGCAGTTACGATTGGGGGGCGCAAGATACGCAGTATTTT
V: TRBV9; size: -; D: TRBD1; J: TRBJ2-2; CDR3: CASSVAPLDRATGELFF; DNA: TGTGCCAGCAGCGTTGCCCCCCTGGACAGGGCGACCGGGGAGCTGTTTTTT
V: TRBV6-4; size: once; D: TRBD2; J: TRBJ2-5; CDR3: CASSDSMGDPCGASGEETQYF; DNA: TGTGCCAGCAGTGACTCGATGGGGGACCCGTGTGGGGCTAGCGGGGAAGAGACCCAGTACTTC
V: TRBV4-3; size: -; D: -; J: TRBJ1-4; CDR3: CASSQDKGWDEKLFF; DNA: TGCGCCAGCAGCCAAGATAAGGGTTGGGATGAAAAACTGTTTTTT
V: TRBV7-6; size: -; D: TRBD2; J: TRBJ2-5; CDR3: CASRRGLAGKETQYF; DNA: TGTGCCAGCAGAAGGGGACTAGCGGGGAAGGAGACCCAGTACTTC
V: TRBV5-1; size: once; D: -; J: TRBJ2-7; CDR3: CASSYPEQYF; DNA: TGCGCCAGCTCCTACCCCGAGCAGTACTTC
V: TRBV7-2; size: -; D: TRBD1; J: TRBJ2-7; CDR3: CASSADRDRYEQYF; DNA: TGTGCCAGCAGCGCGGACAGGGATCGCTACGAGCAGTACTTC
V: TRBV5-1; size: -; D: -; J: TRBJ1-1; CDR3: CASSLGAGTVNTEAFF; DNA: TGCGCCAGCAGCTTGGGGGCCGGGACGGTGAACACTGAAGCTTTCTTT
V: TRBV7-9; size: -; D: TRBD2; J: TRBJ2-2; CDR3: CASASPGLAPGELFF; DNA: TGTGCCAGCGCCTCTCCGGGACTAGCCCCCGGGGAGCTGTTTTTT
V: TRBV2; size: -; D: TRBD1; J: TRBJ1-5; CDR3: CASSERDRGGNQPQHF; DNA: TGTGCCAGCAGTGAGAGGGACAGGGGAGGCAATCAGCCCCAGCATTTT
V: TRBV28; size: -; D: -; J: TRBJ1-2; CDR3: CASSSTLVGNYGYTF; DNA: TGTGCCAGCAGTTCAACCCTGGTAGGGAACTATGGCTACACCTTC